Presented here are 29 T cell receptor beta chains from one specimen sequenced in a study of control samples from healthy donors and cancer patients. The protocol was immunoSEQ multiplex PCR, while the TCRdb copy is restricted to in-frame clones and leaves out a portion. The repertoire holds approximately 130,000 clones, around 87% seen once, with 9.5% to 13% in the top ten. The sequenced material came from blood. These receptors all come from a man aged 30 to 45 in good health.

The CDR3 bases are TGTGCCAGCAGCCTCCCCACCAGCGGGGACGGCACAGATACGCAGTATTTT. As protein: CASSLPTSGDGTDTQYF. The V call is TRBV3-1 (or the pseudogene TRBV3-2), the J call TRBJ2-3; the match to TRBD2 covers 7 bases. Trimming took 4 bases from V and 1 from J; bases not matched to a gene: 11. The CDR3 runs to 17 residues. Per the germline V gene, CDR1 is LGHDT and CDR2 is YNNKEL (reference sequence).

The genes are TRBV11-2 and TRBJ2-1; D is perhaps TRBD1 or TRBD2 (5 bases each). Germline-derived CDR1 and CDR2 are SGHAT and FQNNGV. The ends were cut back, 3 bases at V and 5 bases at J, with 20 bases in the middle. The CDR3 consists of 17 residues. The CDR3 loop is CASSFKVGTRVDNEQFF. The CDR3, as DNA: TGTGCCAGCAGCTTCAAAGTAGGGACGAGGGTCGACAATGAGCAGTTCTTC.

The chain links TRBV24-1 to TRBJ1-5; D is unclear. The CDR3 sequence is 16 residues long. Germline values: CDR1 KGHDR, CDR2 SFDVKD. V lost 3 bases and J lost 0, with 11 bases in between. The CDR3 is CATSDGAVYSNQPQHF. The DNA for the CDR3 is TGTGCCACCAGTGATGGCGCAGTCTATAGCAATCAGCCCCAGCATTTT.

The chain uses TRBV7-2 and TRBJ2-3; 14 bases agree with TRBD2. Germline values: CDR1 SGHTA, CDR2 FQGNSA. Trimming took 3 bases from V and 5 from J; bases not matched to a gene: 7. This CDR3 contains 17 residues. CDR3 sequence: CASSLFGLAGGEDTQYF. The DNA of the CDR3 is TGTGCCAGCAGCTTGTTTGGACTAGCGGGGGGTGAAGATACGCAGTATTTT.

V usage is TRBV6-5 and J usage is TRBJ2-4, with D possibly being TRBD1 (5 bases). The V end lost 0 bases, the J end lost 1 base, and 7 bases lay between the germline ends. The length of the CDR3 is 15 residues. Germline V CDR1 and CDR2: MNHEY, SVGAGI. The CDR3: CASSYSDSAKNIQYF. In DNA, the CDR3 is TGTGCCAGCAGTTACTCCGACAGTGCCAAAAACATTCAGTACTTC.

The genes are TRBV11-3 and TRBJ1-1, with a tentative D call TRBD1 (5 bases). The CDR3 is 12 residues long. CDR1 is SGHNT, CDR2 YENEEA, per germline. Trimming shortened V by 5 bases and J by 4 bases, and 8 bases separated the two germline ends. CDR3 DNA sequence: TGTGCCAGCAGCGGTGGGGGCACTGAAGCTTTCTTT. Protein: CASSGGGTEAFF.

This chain joins TRBV4-2 and TRBJ1-1, with 9 nucleotides matching TRBD1. Germline values: CDR1 LGHNA, CDR2 YNFKEQ. The CDR3 length is 15 residues. Trimming took 2 bases from V and 5 from J; bases not matched to a gene: 6. CDR3 sequence reads: CASSQTGQGGTEAFF. CDR3 nucleotide sequence: TGTGCCAGCAGCCAAACGGGACAGGGAGGGACTGAAGCTTTCTTT.

This chain connects TRBV4-1 to TRBJ2-7, with D possibly being TRBD2 (5 bases). Trimming took 1 base from V and 7 from J, leaving 11 bases between them. Per germline, CDR1 MGHRA and CDR2 YSYEKL. CDR3 length equals 13 residues. CDR3 residues: CASSQVAGSEQYV. The CDR3 DNA reads TGCGCCAGCAGCCAAGTTGCTGGGAGTGAGCAGTACGTC.

V and J are TRBV6-5 and TRBJ2-3, with D possibly being TRBD1 or TRBD2 (5 bases each). This CDR3 region has 15 residues. The germline V and J ends were trimmed by 6 bases and 1 base, with 14 bases remaining between them. Germline assignment: CDR1 MNHEY and CDR2 SVGAGI. The CDR3 spells CASRLRESRTDTQYF. The CDR3 region has the DNA TGTGCCAGCAGACTCAGGGAGTCCCGCACAGATACGCAGTATTTT.

V and J are TRBV9 and TRBJ2-7, with 7 positions matching TRBD1. The CDR3 runs to 15 residues. Per germline, CDR1 SGDLS and CDR2 YYNGEE. Germline trimming cut 3 bases from V and 7 bases from J; bases unmatched to any gene: 13. The CDR3 DNA sequence: TGTGCCAGCAGCGAGGGACAGATTCCCCGGAGAGAGCAGTACTTC. Its protein is CASSEGQIPRREQYF.

The V gene is TRBV15, the J gene TRBJ2-6; the match to TRBD1 covers 8 bases. The CDR3 totals 16 residues. Germline loops: CDR1 LNHNV, CDR2 YYDKDF (reference sequence). V dropped 3 bases and J dropped 4; count of bases not matched to a gene: 5. The CDR3 is CATSRDRVLGANVLTF. CDR3 in DNA: TGTGCCACCAGCAGGGACAGGGTTCTAGGGGCCAACGTCCTGACTTTC.

The rearrangement joins TRBV25-1 to TRBJ2-5; the D gene is possibly TRBD1 (6 bases). The CDR3 spans 14 residues. With 4 bases removed from V and 5 bases from J, the gap between germline ends came to 14 bases. CDR1 and CDR2 (germline): MGHDK, SYGVNS. CDR3 sequence (DNA): TGTGCCAGCAGTGTGTGGGGACAATGGGAGACCCAGTACTTC. Residues: CASSVWGQWETQYF. Filled out from reference TRBV25-1 and TRBJ2-5, the complete variable domain reads EADIYQTPRYLVIGTGKKITLECSQTMGHDKMYWYQQDPGMELHLIHYSYGVNSTEKGDLSSESTVSRIRTEHFPLTLESARPSHTSQYLCASSVWGQWETQYFGPGTRLLVL.

This clone has more than one count but fewer than ten. The V call is TRBV2, the J call TRBJ2-1, with 9 positions matching TRBD1. The CDR3 has 15 residues. Germline CDR1 and CDR2: SNHLY and FYNNEI. V shed 6 bases, J shed 5 bases, and the junction held 8 bases outside the gene matches. CDR3 DNA: TGTGCCAGCAGAAACAGGGGGCGCGGGCACAATGAGCAGTTCTTC. Residues: CASRNRGRGHNEQFF.

V is TRBV29-1 and J is TRBJ2-7; weak D call: TRBD1 (5 bases). This CDR3 spans 12 amino acids. The germline V gene encodes CDR1 SQVTM and CDR2 ANQGSEA. V gave up 4 bases and J gave up 7 bases, with 14 bases separating them. CDR3 loop: CSVGDSRREQYF. For the CDR3, the DNA is TGCAGCGTTGGTGACAGTCGAAGAGAGCAGTACTTC.

This chain joins TRBV18 and TRBJ1-1, with TRBD1 matching 9 bases. Germline assignment: CDR1 KGHSH and CDR2 LQKENI. The CDR3 has 13 residues. V gave up 5 bases and J gave up 5 bases; unmatched junction bases: 3. CDR3 amino acids: CASSGQGRTEAFF. The CDR3 region has the DNA TGTGCCAGCTCAGGACAGGGGAGGACTGAAGCTTTCTTT.

The chain joins TRBV6-5 to TRBJ1-1; D is undetermined. Trimming pared 0 bases from V and 2 bases from J, leaving 7 bases between. The CDR3 has 14 amino acids. Germline V gene sequence: CDR1 MNHEY, CDR2 SVGAGI. This chain's CDR3 is CASSYSTVNTEAFF. The CDR3 nucleotides read TGTGCCAGCAGTTACTCGACCGTAAACACTGAAGCTTTCTTT.

This chain joins TRBV5-1 and TRBJ1-2; 10 nucleotides agree with TRBD1. Losses at the gene ends were 4 bases for V and 4 bases for J; bases not matched to a gene: 7. Per germline, CDR1 SGHRS and CDR2 YFSETQ. The CDR3 has 15 amino acids. The CDR3 protein is CASSPGTGAFYGYTF. The DNA for the CDR3 is TGCGCCAGCAGCCCAGGGACAGGGGCTTTCTATGGCTACACCTTC.

This clone was observed once. Sequence at one end of the junction differs from germline and may be a read error. Here the CDR3 DNA reads TGCAGCGCTGAAACTTATGGCTACACCTTC. Encoded protein: CSAETYGYTF. V is TRBV29-1 and J is TRBJ1-2, with D uncertain. Germline lookup yields CDR1 SQVTM and CDR2 ANQGSEA. The CDR3 length is 10 residues. The full variable domain, with the rest looked up from reference TRBV29-1 and TRBJ1-2, is SAVISQKPSRDICQRGTSLTIQCQVDSQVTMMFWYRQQPGQSLTLIATANQGSEATYESGFVIDKFPISRPNLTFSTLTVSNMSPEDSSIYLCSAETYGYTFGSGTRLTVV.

As DNA, the CDR3 is TGTGCCAGCAGTGAACTAGCGGAATACAATGAGCAGTTCTTC. Translated: CASSELAEYNEQFF. The chain combines TRBV6-1 with TRBJ2-1; TRBD2 matches at 7 bases. Germline trimming cut 2 bases from V and 4 bases from J; bases unmatched to any gene: 2. CDR1 is MNHNS, CDR2 SASEGT, per germline. This CDR3 spans 14 amino acids.

V and J are TRBV13 and TRBJ2-1; a possible D gene is TRBD2 (5 bases). This CDR3 has 16 amino acids. The germline V and J ends were trimmed by 0 bases and 0 bases, with 9 bases remaining between them. Per germline, CDR1 PRHDT and CDR2 FYEKMQ (reference sequence). CDR3: CASSLGSGSSYNEQFF. The CDR3 DNA follows: TGTGCCAGCAGCTTAGGAAGCGGAAGCTCCTACAATGAGCAGTTCTTC.

This sequence joins TRBV12-3 or TRBV12-4 and TRBJ1-6; no firm D call. This CDR3 is built from 13 residues. The V end was cut by 3 bases, the J end by 5 bases, with 5 bases between. The CDR3 DNA sequence: TGTGCCAGCAGTTTTAGGGATAATTCACCCCTCCACTTT. Translating gives CASSFRDNSPLHF.

This clone was counted a few times. This chain links TRBV19 with TRBJ1-6, with 9 bases aligning to TRBD1. Trimming removed 6 bases from V and 7 bases from J; junction bases left unmatched: 7. Germline CDR1 and CDR2: LNHDA and SQIVND (reference sequence). This CDR3 has 15 residues. As DNA, the CDR3 is TGTGCCAGTAGCCACAGGGGGCGCAGAAATTCACCCCTCCACTTT. Protein: CASSHRGRRNSPLHF.

V usage is TRBV15 and J usage is TRBJ1-4; D is undetermined. CDR3 length equals 14 residues. The V gene lost 5 bases and the J gene lost 10 bases, with 17 bases spanning the gap. Germline values: CDR1 LNHNV, CDR2 YYDKDF (reference sequence). This chain's CDR3 is CATSVEGLFGKLFF. For the CDR3, the DNA is TGTGCCACCAGCGTGGAAGGGCTATTTGGAAAACTGTTTTTT.

This clone was seen many times. The V gene is TRBV6-2 or TRBV6-3, the J gene TRBJ1-5; no definite D call. The germline V gene encodes CDR1 MNHEY and CDR2 SVGEGT. V was clipped by 5 bases and J by 2 bases, with 16 bases between them. There are 16 residues in the CDR3. In DNA, the CDR3 is TGTGCCAGCAGTCCCAGGCCCGCACAAGGCAATCAGCCCCAGCATTTT. Protein product: CASSPRPAQGNQPQHF.

The chain links TRBV27 to TRBJ2-6; perhaps D is TRBD1 or TRBD2 (5 bases each). V was pared by 10 bases and J by 0 bases, with 19 bases between. CDR1 is MNHEY, CDR2 SMNVEV, per germline (reference sequence). This CDR3 spans 17 amino acids. The CDR3 bases are TGTGCCACCCGACGGGACGGAGCGTCCTCTGGGGCCAACGTCCTGACTTTC. Translated: CATRRDGASSGANVLTF.

This clone was seen a few times. The rearrangement links TRBV18 to TRBJ2-2; D unclear. The CDR3 spans 12 residues. From germline, CDR1 is KGHSH and CDR2 LQKENI. Deletions cut 3 bases from V and 7 bases from J, with 6 bases between. The DNA for the CDR3 is TGTGCCAGCTCACCTTACATCGGGGAGCTGTTTTTT. It specifies CASSPYIGELFF.

The V call is TRBV29-1, the J call TRBJ2-1; TRBD1 matches at 10 bases. In germline, CDR1 is SQVTM, CDR2 ANQGSEA. The CDR3 totals 13 residues. V gave up 7 bases and J gave up 7 bases; unmatched junction bases: 7. CDR3: CSASGQGINEQFF. The CDR3 DNA sequence: TGCAGCGCATCGGGACAGGGGATTAATGAGCAGTTCTTC.

The genes are TRBV4-1 and TRBJ1-2; D unresolved. The CDR3 consists of 16 residues. V was clipped by 0 bases and J by 4 bases, with 15 bases between them. The V gene's germline CDR1 is MGHRA and CDR2 YSYEKL. CDR3 DNA: TGCGCCAGCAGCCAAGATTTTGAGGAGGGTAGCTATGGCTACACCTTC. It codes for CASSQDFEEGSYGYTF.

The V and J genes are TRBV3-1 (or the pseudogene TRBV3-2) and TRBJ1-6; the D is unclear. Trimming cost V 1 base and J 3 bases, with 4 bases left between them. Germline loops: CDR1 LGHDT, CDR2 YNNKEL (reference sequence). This CDR3 has 14 residues. CDR3 loop: CASSQGGYNSPLHF. The CDR3 DNA is TGTGCCAGCAGCCAAGGAGGCTATAATTCACCCCTCCACTTT.